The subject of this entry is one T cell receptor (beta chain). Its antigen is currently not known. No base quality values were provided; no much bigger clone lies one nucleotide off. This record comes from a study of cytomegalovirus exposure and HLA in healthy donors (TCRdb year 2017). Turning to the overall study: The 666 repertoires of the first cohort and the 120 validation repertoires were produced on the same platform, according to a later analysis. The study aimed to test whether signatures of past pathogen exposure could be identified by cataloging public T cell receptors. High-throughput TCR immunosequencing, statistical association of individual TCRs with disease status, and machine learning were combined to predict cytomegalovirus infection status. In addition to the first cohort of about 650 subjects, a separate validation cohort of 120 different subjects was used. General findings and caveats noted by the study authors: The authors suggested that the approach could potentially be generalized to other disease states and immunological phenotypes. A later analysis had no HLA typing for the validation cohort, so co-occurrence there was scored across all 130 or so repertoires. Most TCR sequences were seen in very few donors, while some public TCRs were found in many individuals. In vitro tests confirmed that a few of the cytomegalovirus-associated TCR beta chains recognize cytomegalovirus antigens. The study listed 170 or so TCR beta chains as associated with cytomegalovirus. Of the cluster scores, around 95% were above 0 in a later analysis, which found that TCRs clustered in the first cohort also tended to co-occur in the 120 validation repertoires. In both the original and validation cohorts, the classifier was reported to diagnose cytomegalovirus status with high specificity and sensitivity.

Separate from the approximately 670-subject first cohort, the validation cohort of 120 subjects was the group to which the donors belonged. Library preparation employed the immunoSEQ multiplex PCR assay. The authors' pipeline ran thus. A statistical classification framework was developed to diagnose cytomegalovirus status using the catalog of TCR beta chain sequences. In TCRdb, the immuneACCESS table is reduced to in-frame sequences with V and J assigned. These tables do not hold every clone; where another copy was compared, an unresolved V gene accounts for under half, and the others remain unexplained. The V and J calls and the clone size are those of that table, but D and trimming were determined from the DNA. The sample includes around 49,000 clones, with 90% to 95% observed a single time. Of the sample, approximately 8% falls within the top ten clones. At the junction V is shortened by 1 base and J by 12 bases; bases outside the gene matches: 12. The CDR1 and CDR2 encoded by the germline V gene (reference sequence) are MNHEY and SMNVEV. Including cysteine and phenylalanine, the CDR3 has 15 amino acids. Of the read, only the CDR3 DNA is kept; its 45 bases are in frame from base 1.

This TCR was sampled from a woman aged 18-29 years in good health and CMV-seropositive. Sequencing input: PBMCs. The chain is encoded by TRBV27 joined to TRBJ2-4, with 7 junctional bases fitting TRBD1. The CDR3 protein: CASSLWGQPEGTQYF. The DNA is TGTGCCAGCAGTTTATGGGGACAGCCAGAAGGGACTCAGTACTTC.